These T cell receptor beta chains were read from a single sample in a study of CD8 T cells in ankylosing spondylitis. MiXCR, applied by TCRdb to the 5' RACE reads, yields one record per CDR3 protein. Of around 540,000 distinct CDR3 sequences detected, 10% to 15% appear once; the ten largest clones hold about 6.5%. Sequenced sample: blood, either unsorted or a sorted T cell fraction (not recorded which). The receptors were gathered from a male donor with ankylosing spondylitis. CDR3s include the opening cysteine and the closing phenylalanine or tryptophan. A D gene is named only where the DNA matches it firmly. Clone size appears in some rows only: once, few, many, or a class for an expanded clone.

D gene: TRBD1
J gene: TRBJ1-2
V gene: TRBV12-3/TRBV12-4
clone size: many
CDR3 DNA: TGTGCCAGCAGTTCCTCCGGGACAGGGCCTGGCTACACCTTC
CDR3 protein: CASSSSGTGPGYTF

D gene: -
J gene: TRBJ1-1
V gene: TRBV11-2
clone size: many
CDR3 DNA: TGTGCCAGCAGCATGGGACTGTCGAACACTGAAGCTTTCTTT
CDR3 protein: CASSMGLSNTEAFF

D gene: -
J gene: TRBJ2-3
V gene: TRBV11-2
clone size: few
CDR3 DNA: TGTGCCAGCAGCTTCCCGGACAGCACAGATACGCAGTATTTT
CDR3 protein: CASSFPDSTDTQYF

D gene: -
J gene: TRBJ2-5
V gene: TRBV5-1
clone size: few
CDR3 DNA: TGCGCCAGCAGCGAGGAACTAGAGACCGAGACCCAGTACTTC
CDR3 protein: CASSEELETETQYF

D gene: TRBD1
J gene: TRBJ1-2
V gene: TRBV7-2
clone size: -
CDR3 DNA: TGTGCCAGCAGCTTAGAAGGACAGGTGTCGGGCTACACCTTC
CDR3 protein: CASSLEGQVSGYTF

D gene: -
J gene: TRBJ1-1
V gene: TRBV4-2
clone size: many
CDR3 DNA: TGTGCCAGCAGCCAAGCCGGGGGCGAAGACACTGAAGCTTTCTTT
CDR3 protein: CASSQAGGEDTEAFF

D gene: -
J gene: TRBJ1-6
V gene: TRBV11-2
clone size: -
CDR3 DNA: TGTGCCAGCAGCTCTAACATCTTACCCCTCCACTTT
CDR3 protein: CASSSNILPLHF

D gene: -
J gene: TRBJ2-5
V gene: TRBV20-1
clone size: -
CDR3 DNA: TGCAGTGCTAGCGCCCACAGGGAACAAGAGACCCAGTACTTC
CDR3 protein: CSASAHREQETQYF

D gene: -
J gene: TRBJ2-2
V gene: TRBV15
clone size: few
CDR3 DNA: TGTGCCACCAGCAGAGAGACGGGAGCCGGGGAGCTGTTTTTT
CDR3 protein: CATSRETGAGELFF

D gene: -
J gene: TRBJ2-3
V gene: TRBV30
clone size: few
CDR3 DNA: TGTGCCTGGATCGAGATAAATACGCAGTATTTT
CDR3 protein: CAWIEINTQYF

D gene: -
J gene: TRBJ2-3
V gene: TRBV7-8
clone size: -
CDR3 DNA: TGTGCCAGCAGACACGTCTCTACAGATACGCAGTATTTT
CDR3 protein: CASRHVSTDTQYF

D gene: TRBD2
J gene: TRBJ2-3
V gene: TRBV7-2
clone size: -
CDR3 DNA: TGTGCCACCGAGCGGGATACTTTCGTTGATACGCAGTATTTT
CDR3 protein: CATERDTFVDTQYF

D gene: -
J gene: TRBJ2-2
V gene: TRBV24-1
clone size: -
CDR3 DNA: TGTGCCACCAGCCAGGGGGGCACCGGGGAGCTGTTTTTT
CDR3 protein: CATSQGGTGELFF

D gene: -
J gene: TRBJ2-5
V gene: TRBV29-1
clone size: many
CDR3 DNA: TGCAGCGTTGAACCGGGAAAGGCGGGGGAGACCCAGTACTTC
CDR3 protein: CSVEPGKAGETQYF

D gene: -
J gene: TRBJ2-5
V gene: TRBV20-1
clone size: many
CDR3 DNA: TGCAGTGCTAGCCCGACAGGACTTCAAGAGACCCAGTACTTC
CDR3 protein: CSASPTGLQETQYF

D gene: -
J gene: TRBJ2-3
V gene: TRBV7-2
clone size: -
CDR3 DNA: TGTGCCAGCAGCCCCTCCTCCCAACAAAGCACAGATACGCAGTATTTT
CDR3 protein: CASSPSSQQSTDTQYF

D gene: TRBD2
J gene: TRBJ2-1
V gene: TRBV20-1
clone size: -
CDR3 DNA: TGCAGTGTTTGGGGGAGGCGAGGCGGGAGCTCCTACAATGAGCAGTTCTTC
CDR3 protein: CSVWGRRGGSSYNEQFF

D gene: -
J gene: TRBJ1-1
V gene: TRBV29-1
clone size: few
CDR3 DNA: TGCAGCGTTGTTCTAATTTTGACTGAAGCTTTCTTT
CDR3 protein: CSVVLILTEAFF

D gene: -
J gene: TRBJ2-5
V gene: TRBV25-1
clone size: -
CDR3 DNA: TGTGCCAGCAGTGAACGTCGGGGTCCGGGAGAGACCCAGTACTTC
CDR3 protein: CASSERRGPGETQYF

D gene: TRBD1
J gene: TRBJ2-5
V gene: TRBV11-3
clone size: many
CDR3 DNA: TGTGCCAGCAGTTGGGACAGCCAAGAGACCCAGTACTTC
CDR3 protein: CASSWDSQETQYF

D gene: -
J gene: TRBJ2-3
V gene: TRBV15
clone size: few
CDR3 DNA: TGTGCCACCAGCAGAGAAACAGATACGCAGTATTTT
CDR3 protein: CATSRETDTQYF

D gene: -
J gene: TRBJ1-5
V gene: TRBV2
clone size: few
CDR3 DNA: TGTGCCAGCAGTGCTTTTAGAGATAGCAATCAGCCCCAGCATTTT
CDR3 protein: CASSAFRDSNQPQHF

D gene: -
J gene: TRBJ1-1
V gene: TRBV3-1
clone size: few
CDR3 DNA: TGTGCCAGCAGCCCCCCATGGAAGTCGTCGAACACTGAAGCTTTCTTT
CDR3 protein: CASSPPWKSSNTEAFF

D gene: -
J gene: TRBJ1-6
V gene: TRBV12-3/TRBV12-4
clone size: many
CDR3 DNA: TGTGCCAGCACCCTCTGGGGGGCAAGGGCACCCCTCCACTTT
CDR3 protein: CASTLWGARAPLHF

D gene: -
J gene: TRBJ2-7
V gene: TRBV20-1
clone size: few
CDR3 DNA: TGCAGTGCTAGTGACAGCTTGTACGAGCAGTACTTC
CDR3 protein: CSASDSLYEQYF

D gene: -
J gene: TRBJ1-5
V gene: TRBV6-1
clone size: few
CDR3 DNA: TGTGCCAGCGCCGGTAACGTGAATCAGCCCCAGCATTTT
CDR3 protein: CASAGNVNQPQHF

D gene: TRBD1
J gene: TRBJ1-6
V gene: TRBV7-2
clone size: -
CDR3 DNA: TGTGCCAGCACCCAAAGGGGACAGGGTAATTCACCCCTCCACTTT
CDR3 protein: CASTQRGQGNSPLHF

D gene: -
J gene: TRBJ2-2
V gene: TRBV24-1
clone size: few
CDR3 DNA: TGTGCCACCAGTTTTTGGCGGAACGGGGAGCTGTTTTTT
CDR3 protein: CATSFWRNGELFF

D gene: -
J gene: TRBJ1-2
V gene: TRBV3-1
clone size: -
CDR3 DNA: TGTGCCAGCAGCCAACAGGTGGGCGGGTACGGCTACACCTTC
CDR3 protein: CASSQQVGGYGYTF

D gene: TRBD2
J gene: TRBJ2-4
V gene: TRBV20-1
clone size: few
CDR3 DNA: TGCAGTGCTAGAGAGTGGAGCGGGAGGGCCGGGTACATTCAGTACTTC
CDR3 protein: CSAREWSGRAGYIQYF

D gene: -
J gene: TRBJ1-2
V gene: TRBV20-1
clone size: few
CDR3 DNA: TGCAGTGCTATAACTAGGGAGGGGGTATTCGTCAACTATGGCTACACCTTC
CDR3 protein: CSAITREGVFVNYGYTF

D gene: TRBD1
J gene: TRBJ1-2
V gene: TRBV13
clone size: few
CDR3 DNA: TGTGCCAGCAGCCAGCTTGACAGGGGAGAAGGAGCTAACTATGGCTACACCTTC
CDR3 protein: CASSQLDRGEGANYGYTF

D gene: -
J gene: TRBJ2-7
V gene: TRBV2
clone size: -
CDR3 DNA: TGTGCCAGCAGTGAAGTGTACATTTCCTACGAGCAGTACTTC
CDR3 protein: CASSEVYISYEQYF

D gene: -
J gene: TRBJ2-1
V gene: TRBV3-1
clone size: few
CDR3 DNA: TGTGCCAGCAGCCAAGTCGGGGAAAAGCAGTTCTTC
CDR3 protein: CASSQVGEKQFF

D gene: TRBD2
J gene: TRBJ2-4
V gene: TRBV4-1
clone size: few
CDR3 DNA: TGCGCCAGCAGCCAGGGACTAGCGGGAGGGTTAGCCAAAAACATTCAGTACTTC
CDR3 protein: CASSQGLAGGLAKNIQYF

D gene: -
J gene: TRBJ2-1
V gene: TRBV24-1
clone size: -
CDR3 DNA: TGTGCCACCAGTGATTTTGGGGAAAACAATGAGCAGTTCTTC
CDR3 protein: CATSDFGENNEQFF

D gene: TRBD2
J gene: TRBJ2-2
V gene: TRBV4-1
clone size: -
CDR3 DNA: TGCGCCAGCAGCCAAGATGGGAGCGGGAGGGCCAATACCGGGGAGCTGTTTTTT
CDR3 protein: CASSQDGSGRANTGELFF

D gene: TRBD2
J gene: TRBJ2-3
V gene: TRBV5-1
clone size: -
CDR3 DNA: TGCGCCAGCAGCTTGTGGACTAGCGGAAGAACTAGCACAGATACGCAGTATTTT
CDR3 protein: CASSLWTSGRTSTDTQYF

D gene: -
J gene: TRBJ2-1
V gene: TRBV5-1
clone size: -
CDR3 DNA: TGCGCCAGCAGCTTGGGAGTGCGCGCTGAGCAGTTCTTC
CDR3 protein: CASSLGVRAEQFF

D gene: -
J gene: TRBJ2-3
V gene: TRBV2
clone size: few
CDR3 DNA: TGTGCCAGCACCGGGTGGGTGAGCACAGATACGCAGTATTTT
CDR3 protein: CASTGWVSTDTQYF

D gene: -
J gene: TRBJ2-6
V gene: TRBV21-1
clone size: few
CDR3 DNA: TGTGCCAGCAGCTTCGCAGGGAGGGCCGGGGCCAACGTCCTGACTTTC
CDR3 protein: CASSFAGRAGANVLTF

D gene: -
J gene: TRBJ2-3
V gene: TRBV20-1
clone size: many
CDR3 DNA: TGCAGTGCTGGGGTTGCAGGCTTCAGAGATACGCAGTATTTT
CDR3 protein: CSAGVAGFRDTQYF

D gene: TRBD1
J gene: TRBJ2-3
V gene: TRBV12-3/TRBV12-4
clone size: few
CDR3 DNA: TGTGCCAGCAGCCAGGACAGGGTGAAGCAGTATTTT
CDR3 protein: CASSQDRVKQYF

D gene: -
J gene: TRBJ2-1
V gene: TRBV29-1
clone size: many
CDR3 DNA: TGCAGCGTTGGACTCGGTGACAATGAGCAGTTCTTC
CDR3 protein: CSVGLGDNEQFF

D gene: -
J gene: TRBJ1-2
V gene: TRBV6-1
clone size: -
CDR3 DNA: TGTGCCAGCAGTGTGACCGGGATCCAGAAAGGCTATGGCTACACCTTC
CDR3 protein: CASSVTGIQKGYGYTF

D gene: TRBD2
J gene: TRBJ2-7
V gene: TRBV27
clone size: few
CDR3 DNA: TGTGCCAGCAGTTCCCGACTAGCCTACTCCTACGAGCAGTACTTC
CDR3 protein: CASSSRLAYSYEQYF

D gene: -
J gene: TRBJ1-1
V gene: TRBV6-2/TRBV6-3
clone size: many
CDR3 DNA: TGTGCCAGCAAAAAGGACGGGAACACTGAAGCTTTCTTT
CDR3 protein: CASKKDGNTEAFF

D gene: -
J gene: TRBJ1-2
V gene: TRBV10-1
clone size: -
CDR3 DNA: TGCGCCAGCCCCGCCCAGGGCTACTACGCGCTTTATGGCTACACCTTC
CDR3 protein: CASPAQGYYALYGYTF

D gene: -
J gene: TRBJ2-1
V gene: TRBV10-1
clone size: many
CDR3 DNA: TGCGCCAGCAGTGTTTCCCGGACAGCCACTAATGAGCAGTTCTTC
CDR3 protein: CASSVSRTATNEQFF

D gene: -
J gene: TRBJ1-3
V gene: TRBV6-5
clone size: many
CDR3 DNA: TGTGCCAGCAAGGGAAACACCATATATTTT
CDR3 protein: CASKGNTIYF